The next 15 T cell receptor beta chains were all read from a single sample in a study of cytomegalovirus exposure and HLA in healthy donors. A multiplex PCR was run with 60 Vbeta primers and 13 Jbeta primers. Only in-frame clones appear in the TCRdb table, and some are missing; sequencing was by immunoSEQ multiplex PCR. The repertoire holds approximately 100,000 clones, with about four fifths as singletons. Sequencing input: PBMCs. Every receptor here comes from a woman between 40 and 50 years old in good health and CMV-seronegative.

Only a few counts were recorded for this clone. At one end the junction does not follow the germline gene, possibly because of a read error. At the DNA level, this CDR3 is encoded by other sequences in the same sample as well. This chain joins TRBV2 and TRBJ1-6; D unresolved. Per the germline V gene, CDR1 is SNHLY and CDR2 is FYNNEI. The CDR3 is made up of 13 amino acids. The CDR3 DNA follows: TGTGCCAGCAGTGTGGAACAGAATTCCCCCCTCCACTTT. Its translation is CASSVEQNSPLHF.

V usage is TRBV18 and J usage is TRBJ1-5; D might be TRBD1 (5 bases). From germline, CDR1 is KGHSH and CDR2 LQKENI. V was shortened by 4 bases and J by 2 bases, with 12 bases between the two germline ends. The CDR3 runs 15 residues. CDR3 in DNA: TGTGCCAGCTCACTAAGCACAGGAGGCAATCAGCCCCAGCATTTT. Translating gives CASSLSTGGNQPQHF. Supplemented by reference TRBV18 and TRBJ1-5, the full variable domain reads NAGVMQNPRHLVRRRGQEARLRCSPMKGHSHVYWYRQLPEEGLKFMVYLQKENIIDESGMPKERFSAEFPKEGPSILRIQQVVRGDSAAYFCASSLSTGGNQPQHFGDGTRLSIL.

This clone was seen once. This rearrangement joins TRBV6-4 to TRBJ2-2, with D perhaps TRBD1 (6 bases). This CDR3 contains 16 residues. V was clipped by 3 bases and J by 7 bases, with 18 bases between them. Germline V gene lookup returns CDR1 MRHNA and CDR2 SNTAGT. The CDR3 region is CASSDQGKGLDGELFF. The CDR3 nucleotides are TGTGCCAGCAGTGATCAGGGGAAAGGCCTCGACGGGGAGCTGTTTTTT.

V gene TRBV9 combines with J gene TRBJ2-7, with 7 bases aligning to TRBD1. Germline V gene sequence: CDR1 SGDLS, CDR2 YYNGEE. The trim removed 4 bases at V and 6 bases at J, leaving 7 bases unmatched. The CDR3 has 13 amino acids. CDR3 sequence reads: CASSRDSVLEQYF. CDR3 coding DNA: TGTGCCAGCAGCAGGGACAGTGTACTCGAGCAGTACTTC.

This chain uses TRBV28 with TRBJ1-4, with 9 nucleotides matching TRBD1. The CDR3 is 14 residues long. CDR1 MDHEN and CDR2 SYDVKM come from the germline V gene. V trimming: 7 bases; J trimming: 3 bases; junction bases outside the gene matches: 3. The CDR3 spells CASKTGGANEKLFF. The CDR3 DNA is TGTGCCAGCAAGACAGGGGGGGCTAATGAAAAACTGTTTTTT.

This sequence joins TRBV15 and TRBJ1-4; D not certain. Trimming pared 1 base from V and 5 bases from J, leaving 11 bases between. The CDR3 contains 15 residues. Per the germline V gene, CDR1 is LNHNV and CDR2 is YYDKDF (reference sequence). The CDR3: CATSRVISQNEKLFF. Here the CDR3 DNA reads TGTGCCACCAGCAGAGTTATCAGTCAAAATGAAAAACTGTTTTTT.

The count of this clone is one. The chain links TRBV10-1 to TRBJ2-7; weak D call: TRBD2 (6 bases). There are 15 residues in the CDR3. Germline V gives CDR1 WNHNN, CDR2 SYGVQD (reference sequence). Trimming took off 6 bases at V and 2 bases at J, with 17 bases between the two ends. The CDR3: CASSARPSATYEQYF. CDR3 coding DNA: TGCGCCAGCAGCGCCCGGCCTAGCGCGACCTACGAGCAGTACTTC.

This clone was seen more than once but under ten times. The rearrangement links TRBV7-2 to TRBJ2-1; 7 nucleotides align to TRBD2. The germline CDR1 and CDR2 sequences are SGHTA and FQGNSA. The V segment lost 2 bases and the J segment 0 bases; nucleotides outside the gene matches: 4. CDR3 size: 16 residues. CDR3 bases: TGTGCCAGCAGCTTAACTAGCGAGCCCTCCTACAATGAGCAGTTCTTC. Protein: CASSLTSEPSYNEQFF.

The chain uses TRBV6-1 and TRBJ1-5, with no clear D. Germline values: CDR1 MNHNS, CDR2 SASEGT. The CDR3 runs to 14 residues. V gave up 5 bases and J gave up 2 bases, with 10 bases separating them. In DNA, the CDR3 is TGTGCCAGCAGTTTTAACAGAGGCAATCAGCCCCAGCATTTT. Translation gives CASSFNRGNQPQHF.

This clone was picked up one time. The chain employs TRBV7-3 and TRBJ2-7; TRBD2 is a possible D gene (6 bases). The CDR3 is made up of 15 amino acids. Germline CDR1 SGHTA, CDR2 FQGTGA. The V end lost 2 bases, the J end lost 4 bases, and 15 bases lay between the germline ends. Here the CDR3 reads CASSLGPGLPYEQYF. In DNA form, the CDR3 reads TGTGCCAGCAGCTTAGGGCCGGGACTGCCGTACGAGCAGTACTTC.

This clone was picked up one time. V and J are TRBV7-3 and TRBJ1-1, with D tentatively TRBD1 (6 bases). Germline V gene lookup returns CDR1 SGHTA and CDR2 FQGTGA. Trimming removed 0 bases from V and 5 bases from J, with 10 bases in between. The CDR3 is 14 residues long. The CDR3 loop is CASSLTRTATEAFF. In DNA form, the CDR3 reads TGTGCCAGCAGCTTAACTCGGACAGCTACTGAAGCTTTCTTT.

The chain recombines TRBV18 with TRBJ2-3; 9 bases map to TRBD2. CDR1 is KGHSH, CDR2 LQKENI, per germline. V shed 1 base, J shed 1 base, and the junction held 3 bases outside the gene matches. The CDR3 is 16 residues long. CDR3 sequence reads: CASSPLLAGGTDTQYF. The CDR3 DNA is TGTGCCAGCTCACCACTATTAGCGGGAGGCACAGATACGCAGTATTTT. The full variable domain, its missing parts supplied by reference TRBV18 and TRBJ2-3, is NAGVMQNPRHLVRRRGQEARLRCSPMKGHSHVYWYRQLPEEGLKFMVYLQKENIIDESGMPKERFSAEFPKEGPSILRIQQVVRGDSAAYFCASSPLLAGGTDTQYFGPGTRLTVL.

The J gene is TRBJ2-7, the V gene TRBV7-3; possibly TRBD2 for D (5 bases). V was clipped by 5 bases and J by 9 bases, with 26 bases between them. This CDR3 comprises 16 residues. Germline CDR1 is SGHTA and CDR2 is FQGTGA. CDR3 sequence reads: CASSLRAADTLEGQYF. In DNA, the CDR3 is TGTGCCAGCAGCCTAAGGGCCGCCGATACGCTCGAGGGGCAGTACTTC.

This clone has a handful of counts. V and J are TRBV7-3 and TRBJ1-1; D gene ambiguous. Germline CDR1 and CDR2: SGHTA and FQGTGA. Trimming shortened V by 5 bases and J by 2 bases, and 9 bases separated the two germline ends. This CDR3 contains 13 residues. The CDR3 spells CASSRDYNTEAFF. Written as DNA, the CDR3 is TGTGCCAGCAGCCGCGATTATAACACTGAAGCTTTCTTT. Variable domain in full (rest from reference TRBV7-3 and TRBJ1-1): GAGVSQTPSNKVTEKGKYVELRCDPISGHTALYWYRQSLGQGPEFLIYFQGTGAADDSGLPNDRFFAVRPEGSVSTLKIQRTERGDSAVYLCASSRDYNTEAFFGQGTRLTVV.

This clone was seen once. V gene TRBV28 combines with J gene TRBJ2-7; the match to TRBD1 covers 8 bases. Per germline, CDR1 MDHEN and CDR2 SYDVKM. This CDR3 comprises 15 residues. The V segment lost 1 base and the J segment 6 bases; nucleotides outside the gene matches: 8. CDR3 sequence (DNA): TGTGCCAGCAGTTTATATCGGACAGGGTCTAGCGAGCAGTACTTC. Translating gives CASSLYRTGSSEQYF.